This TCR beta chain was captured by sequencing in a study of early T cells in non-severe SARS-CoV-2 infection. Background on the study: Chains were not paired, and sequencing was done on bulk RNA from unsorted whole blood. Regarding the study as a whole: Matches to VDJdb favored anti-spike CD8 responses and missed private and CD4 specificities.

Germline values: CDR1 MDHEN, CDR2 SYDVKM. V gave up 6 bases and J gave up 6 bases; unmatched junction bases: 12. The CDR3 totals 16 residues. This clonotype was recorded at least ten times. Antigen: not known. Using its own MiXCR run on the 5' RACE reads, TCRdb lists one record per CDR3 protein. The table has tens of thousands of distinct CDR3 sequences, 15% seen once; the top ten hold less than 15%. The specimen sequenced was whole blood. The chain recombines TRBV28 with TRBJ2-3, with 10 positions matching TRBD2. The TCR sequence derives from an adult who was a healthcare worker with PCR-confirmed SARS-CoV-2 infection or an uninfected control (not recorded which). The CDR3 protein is CASRFFSGGLSDTQYF. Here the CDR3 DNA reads TGTGCCAGCAGATTTTTTAGCGGGGGGCTGTCCGATACGCAGTATTTT.